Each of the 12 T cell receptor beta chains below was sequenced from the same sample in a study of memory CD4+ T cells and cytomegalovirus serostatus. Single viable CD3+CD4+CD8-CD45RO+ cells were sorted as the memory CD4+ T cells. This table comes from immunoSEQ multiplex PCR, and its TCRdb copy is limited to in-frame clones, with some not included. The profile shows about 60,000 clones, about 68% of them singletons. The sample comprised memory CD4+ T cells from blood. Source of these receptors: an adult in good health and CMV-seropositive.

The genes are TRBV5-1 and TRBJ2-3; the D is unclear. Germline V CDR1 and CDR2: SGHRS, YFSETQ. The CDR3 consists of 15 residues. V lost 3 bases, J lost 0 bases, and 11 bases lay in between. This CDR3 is CASSSNLASTDTQYF. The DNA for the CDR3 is TGCGCCAGCAGCTCAAACTTAGCTAGCACAGATACGCAGTATTTT.

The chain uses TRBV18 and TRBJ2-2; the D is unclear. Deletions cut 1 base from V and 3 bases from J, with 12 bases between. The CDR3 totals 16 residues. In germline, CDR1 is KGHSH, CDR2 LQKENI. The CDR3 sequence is CASSPLDGADTGELFF. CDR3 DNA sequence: TGTGCCAGCTCACCACTCGACGGCGCTGACACCGGGGAGCTGTTTTTT. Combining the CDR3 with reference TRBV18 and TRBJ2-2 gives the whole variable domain NAGVMQNPRHLVRRRGQEARLRCSPMKGHSHVYWYRQLPEEGLKFMVYLQKENIIDESGMPKERFSAEFPKEGPSILRIQQVVRGDSAAYFCASSPLDGADTGELFFGEGSRLTVL.

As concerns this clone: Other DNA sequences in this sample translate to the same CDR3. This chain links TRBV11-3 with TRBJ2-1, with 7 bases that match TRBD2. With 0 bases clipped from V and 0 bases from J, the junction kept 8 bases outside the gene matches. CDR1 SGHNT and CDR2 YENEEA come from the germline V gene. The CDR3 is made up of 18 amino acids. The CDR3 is CASSLDQGGSSSYNEQFF. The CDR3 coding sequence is TGTGCCAGCAGCTTAGATCAAGGCGGGAGCAGCTCCTACAATGAGCAGTTCTTC.

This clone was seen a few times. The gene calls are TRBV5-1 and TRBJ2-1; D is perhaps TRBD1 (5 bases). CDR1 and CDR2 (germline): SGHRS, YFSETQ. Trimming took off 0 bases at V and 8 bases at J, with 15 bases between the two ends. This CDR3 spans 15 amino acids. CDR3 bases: TGCGCCAGCAGCTTGGGACGGCAGGGAACGGATGAGCAGTTCTTC. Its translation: CASSLGRQGTDEQFF.

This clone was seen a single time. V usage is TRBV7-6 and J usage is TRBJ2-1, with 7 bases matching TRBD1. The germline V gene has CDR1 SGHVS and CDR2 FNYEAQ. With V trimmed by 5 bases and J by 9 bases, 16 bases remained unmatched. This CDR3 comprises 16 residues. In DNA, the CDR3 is TGTGCCAGCAGCCGCGTGGGACAGCCAGCCTTTGGTGAGCAGTTCTTC. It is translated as CASSRVGQPAFGEQFF.

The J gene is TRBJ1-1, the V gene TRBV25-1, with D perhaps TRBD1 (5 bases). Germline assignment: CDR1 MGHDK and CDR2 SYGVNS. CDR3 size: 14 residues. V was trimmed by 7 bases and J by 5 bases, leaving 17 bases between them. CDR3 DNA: TGTGCCAGCACCCCATCGGGGGGAGAAACTGAAGCTTTCTTT. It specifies CASTPSGGETEAFF.

CDR3 amino acids: CASSLPPSTDTQYF. The CDR3 bases are TGTGCCAGCTCCCTACCACCCAGCACAGATACGCAGTATTTT. The V and J genes are TRBV18 and TRBJ2-3, with D unclear. V shed 6 bases and J shed 0 bases, with 10 bases lying between them. There are 14 residues in the CDR3. Germline CDR1 and CDR2: KGHSH and LQKENI.

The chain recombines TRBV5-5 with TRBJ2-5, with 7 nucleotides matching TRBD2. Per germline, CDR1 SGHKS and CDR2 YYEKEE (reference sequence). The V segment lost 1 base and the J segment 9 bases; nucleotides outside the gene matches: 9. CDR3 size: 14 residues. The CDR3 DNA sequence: TGTGCCAGCAGCTTGCGTCCGGGCCGGGGGGCCCAGTACTTC. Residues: CASSLRPGRGAQYF.

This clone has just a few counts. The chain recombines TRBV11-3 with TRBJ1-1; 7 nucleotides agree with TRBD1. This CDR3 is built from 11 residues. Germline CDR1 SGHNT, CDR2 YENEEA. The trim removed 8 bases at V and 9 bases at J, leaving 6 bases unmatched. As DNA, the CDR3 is TGTGCCAGCGGACGGGACAGTCAAGCTTTCTTT. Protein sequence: CASGRDSQAFF.

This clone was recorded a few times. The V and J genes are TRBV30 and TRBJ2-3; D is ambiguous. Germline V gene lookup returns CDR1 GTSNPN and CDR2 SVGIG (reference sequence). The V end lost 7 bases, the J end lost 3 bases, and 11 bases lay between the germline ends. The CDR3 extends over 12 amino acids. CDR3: CASKTTTDTQYF. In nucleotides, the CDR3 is TGTGCCTCCAAGACGACTACAGATACGCAGTATTTT.

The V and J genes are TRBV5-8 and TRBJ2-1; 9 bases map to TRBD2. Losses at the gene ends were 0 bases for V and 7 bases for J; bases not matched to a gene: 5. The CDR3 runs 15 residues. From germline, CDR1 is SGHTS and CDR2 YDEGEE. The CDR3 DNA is TGTGCCAGCAGCTTGGGACTAGCGGAGGGGAATGAGCAGTTCTTC. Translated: CASSLGLAEGNEQFF. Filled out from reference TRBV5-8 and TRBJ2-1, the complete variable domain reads EAGVTQSPTHLIKTRGQQATLRCSPISGHTSVYWYQQALGLGLQFLLWYDEGEERNRGNFPPRFSGRQFPNYSSELNVNALELEDSALYLCASSLGLAEGNEQFFGPGTRLTVL.

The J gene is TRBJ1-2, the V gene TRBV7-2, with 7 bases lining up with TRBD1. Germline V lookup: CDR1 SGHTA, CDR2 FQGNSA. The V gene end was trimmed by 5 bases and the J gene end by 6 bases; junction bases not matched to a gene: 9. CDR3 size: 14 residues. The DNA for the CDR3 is TGTGCCAGCAGCCCGACAGGGAGTTCGGATGGCTACACCTTC. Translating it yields CASSPTGSSDGYTF.